Listed below are T cell receptor beta chains from one sample, sequenced in a study of T cell responses to AZD1222 COVID-19 vaccine. Assay used: immunoSEQ multiplex PCR; TCRdb lists only in-frame clones, some missing. The sample lists about 84,000 clones, around 84% occurring once. Source: peripheral blood, taken 28 days after the second AZD1222 dose. These receptors were obtained from an adult who received the AZD1222 COVID-19 vaccine. The CDR3 runs from the conserved cysteine through the conserved F or W. A D gene is named only where the DNA matches it firmly. A row's size may be missing; if present it is once, few, many or a size class.

v_call: TRBV7-9; d_call: TRBD2; clone_size: .; j_call: TRBJ2-3; cdr3_nt: TGTGCCAGCAGCTTAGTGGGACTAGCGGGGACTAGCACAGATACGCAGTATTTT; cdr3_aa: CASSLVGLAGTSTDTQYF
v_call: TRBV24-1; d_call: .; clone_size: once; j_call: TRBJ2-1; cdr3_nt: TGTGCCACCAGTGCTATGACAGCCTATAACAATGAGCAGTTCTTC; cdr3_aa: CATSAMTAYNNEQFF
v_call: TRBV12-3/TRBV12-4; d_call: .; clone_size: .; j_call: TRBJ1-1; cdr3_nt: TGTGCCAGCAGGGCAGGGTGGAACACTGAAGCTTTCTTT; cdr3_aa: CASRAGWNTEAFF
v_call: TRBV27; d_call: .; clone_size: .; j_call: TRBJ1-1; cdr3_nt: TGTGCCAGCGGAACAGTTAACACTGAAGCTTTCTTT; cdr3_aa: CASGTVNTEAFF
v_call: TRBV6-5; d_call: .; clone_size: .; j_call: TRBJ1-1; cdr3_nt: TGTGCCAGTCGCCCCGCCCGGAACACTGAAGCTTTCTTT; cdr3_aa: CASRPARNTEAFF
v_call: TRBV9; d_call: .; clone_size: .; j_call: TRBJ2-3; cdr3_nt: TGTGCCAGCAGCGTAGTGGGGGGATCGAGCACAGATACGCAGTATTTT; cdr3_aa: CASSVVGGSSTDTQYF
v_call: TRBV7-6; d_call: .; clone_size: .; j_call: TRBJ1-4; cdr3_nt: TGTGCCAGCAGCTTACAGGCAACTAATGAAAAACTGTTTTTT; cdr3_aa: CASSLQATNEKLFF
v_call: TRBV28; d_call: .; clone_size: .; j_call: TRBJ1-1; cdr3_nt: TGTGCCAGCAGTTCGCTACAGGGCTCGAACACTGAAGCTTTCTTT; cdr3_aa: CASSSLQGSNTEAFF
v_call: TRBV30; d_call: .; clone_size: few; j_call: TRBJ2-7; cdr3_nt: TGTGCCTGGGGGAACCAATACGAGCAGTACTTC; cdr3_aa: CAWGNQYEQYF
v_call: TRBV28; d_call: .; clone_size: few; j_call: TRBJ2-2; cdr3_nt: TGTGCCAGCAGACGACAGACGAACACCGGGGAGCTGTTTTTT; cdr3_aa: CASRRQTNTGELFF
v_call: TRBV2; d_call: .; clone_size: once; j_call: TRBJ2-5; cdr3_nt: TGTGCCAGCAGTGGAGGGGCGGTCCAAGAGACCCAGTACTTC; cdr3_aa: CASSGGAVQETQYF